This is a list of T cell receptor beta chains from one sample in a study of OX40 agonist ivuxolimab in advanced cancers. Repertoires were generated with immunoSEQ multiplex PCR, while TCRdb's copy carries only in-frame clones and drops some. The sample records some 30,000 clones, about nine tenths being singletons. Sequencing was performed on CD4+ or CD8+ T cells sorted from blood, taken in a trial of the OX40 agonist ivuxolimab. The receptor set was obtained from an adult with an advanced solid tumor such as melanoma, head and neck, liver or kidney cancer. The CDR3 runs from the conserved cysteine through the conserved F or W. The D gene is left open where the match is weak. Clone size appears in some rows only: once, few, many, or a class for an expanded clone.

J gene	clone size	V gene	D gene	CDR3 length	CDR3 DNA	CDR3 protein
TRBJ1-2	once	TRBV27	TRBD1	13	TGTGCCAGCAGTCAGGACAGGGACTATGGCTACACCTTC	CASSQDRDYGYTF
TRBJ1-1	NA	TRBV7-6	TRBD1	18	TGTGCCAGCAGCTTGAAGAAGGGCCAGGGACAGGGTATCGCCGAAGCTTTCTTT	CASSLKKGQGQGIAEAFF
TRBJ2-1	NA	TRBV7-9	NA	16	TGTGCCAGCAGCTTAGAAGGGAGGCAGTTTTTGGATGAGCAGTTCTTC	CASSLEGRQFLDEQFF
TRBJ2-1	NA	TRBV23-1	NA	15	TGCGCCAGCAGTCTCCAGGGAAGCTCCTACAATGAGCAGTTCTTC	CASSLQGSSYNEQFF
TRBJ2-1	NA	TRBV2	NA	11	TGTGCCAGCAGGCTCGTGGATGAGCAGTTCTTC	CASRLVDEQFF
TRBJ1-1	NA	TRBV7-6	TRBD1	15	TGTGCCAGCAGCCAGCGACAGGGGGTGAACACTGAAGCTTTCTTT	CASSQRQGVNTEAFF
TRBJ1-1	NA	TRBV6-5	TRBD1	13	TGTGCCAGCAGGACAGGGGAGGGCACTGAAGCTTTCTTT	CASRTGEGTEAFF
TRBJ2-7	NA	TRBV9	NA	17	TGTGCCAGCAGCGGGGGTGTAGGAGGGAGTGCATCCTACGAGCAGTACTTC	CASSGGVGGSASYEQYF
TRBJ2-3	NA	TRBV29-1	NA	16	TGCAGCGTTACAATATTTGGGGGGCTTAGCACAGATACGCAGTATTTT	CSVTIFGGLSTDTQYF
TRBJ2-3	NA	TRBV6-5	NA	14	TGTGCCAGCAGTTACAACGGGTGGGCAGATACGCAGTATTTT	CASSYNGWADTQYF
TRBJ2-7	NA	TRBV6-6	TRBD1	15	TGTGCCAGCAGTTCATGGCAGGGGGCTTTCTACGAGCAGTACTTC	CASSSWQGAFYEQYF
TRBJ2-1	NA	TRBV18	NA	15	TGTGCCAGCTCACCACCGGGGCCCCCCTACAATGAGCAGTTCTTC	CASSPPGPPYNEQFF
TRBJ2-5	NA	TRBV6-5	NA	13	TGTGCCAGCAGTTACTCGGAGACAGAGACCCAGTACTTC	CASSYSETETQYF
TRBJ2-5	NA	TRBV13	NA	13	TGTGCCAGCAGCCAGGGGGGGTCGGAGACCCAGTACTTC	CASSQGGSETQYF
TRBJ2-3	NA	TRBV7-3	TRBD2	14	TGTGCCAGCAGCTTAGAACTAGCGGTAGATACGCAGTATTTT	CASSLELAVDTQYF
TRBJ1-1	NA	TRBV4-2	NA	15	TGTGCCAGCAGCCAAGATCCAGGGTTGAACACTGAAGCTTTCTTT	CASSQDPGLNTEAFF
TRBJ2-7	NA	TRBV5-6	NA	15	TGTGCCAGCAGCAGGGCAGGGCAGGGACACTACGAGCAGTACTTC	CASSRAGQGHYEQYF
TRBJ1-2	few	TRBV7-3	TRBD1	14	TGTGCCAGCAGCCCCGGACAGGCGGACTATGGCTACACCTTC	CASSPGQADYGYTF
TRBJ1-2	NA	TRBV6-6	TRBD1	14	TGTGCCAGCAGTGAGGGACAGGGGATCTATGGCTACACCTTC	CASSEGQGIYGYTF
TRBJ1-1	NA	TRBV19	NA	13	TGTGCCAGTAGTTTGGGTGTGAACACTGAAGCTTTCTTT	CASSLGVNTEAFF
TRBJ2-3	NA	TRBV27	NA	13	TGTGCCAGCAGTTTGGGACTTTCCGATACGCAGTATTTT	CASSLGLSDTQYF
TRBJ2-2	NA	TRBV19	TRBD2	18	TGTGCCAGTAGTAGAGGACTAGCGGGAGGGCCTAACACCGGGGAGCTGTTTTTT	CASSRGLAGGPNTGELFF
TRBJ1-3	NA	TRBV29-1	NA	13	TGCAGCGCCCACATTGGGGTCGGAAACACCATATATTTT	CSAHIGVGNTIYF
TRBJ2-3	once	TRBV9	NA	14	TGTGCCAGCAGCATACTTCCGAGCACAGATACGCAGTATTTT	CASSILPSTDTQYF
TRBJ2-7	NA	TRBV6-1	NA	15	TGTGCCAGCAGTGAGGTCCCGGGACCCCTGGTCGAGCAGTACTTC	CASSEVPGPLVEQYF
TRBJ2-1	NA	TRBV7-7	NA	14	TGTGCCAGCAGCTTAGGGCGGGAAAACAATGAGCAGTTCTTC	CASSLGRENNEQFF
TRBJ2-1	NA	TRBV6-5	TRBD1	14	TGTGCCAGCAGTTCGGACAGGGACTACAATGAGCAGTTCTTC	CASSSDRDYNEQFF
TRBJ2-6	NA	TRBV19	NA	14	TGTGCCAGTATAGGGCGCTCTGGGGCCAACGTCCTGACTTTC	CASIGRSGANVLTF
TRBJ2-7	NA	TRBV4-1	NA	12	TGCGCCAGCAGCCAAGGACCCCACGAGCAGTACTTC	CASSQGPHEQYF
TRBJ1-2	NA	TRBV7-2	TRBD1	18	TGTGCCAGCAGCTTCATCAAGGGAACAGGGGAGGGATACTATGGCTACACCTTC	CASSFIKGTGEGYYGYTF
TRBJ2-7	NA	TRBV6-6	TRBD2	15	TGTGCCAGCAGCCGGGTAGCTCGGGAGGCTTACGAGCAGTACTTC	CASSRVAREAYEQYF
TRBJ2-1	NA	TRBV5-1	TRBD1	13	TGCGCCAGCCGGACAGGGCCATACAATGAGCAGTTCTTC	CASRTGPYNEQFF
TRBJ2-3	NA	TRBV7-3	NA	13	TGTGCCAGCAGCCTCTTAGTGGGAGATACGCAGTATTTT	CASSLLVGDTQYF
TRBJ1-2	NA	TRBV5-6	NA	11	TGTGCCAGCAGCCCTGGAGGCGGCTACACCTTC	CASSPGGGYTF
TRBJ2-1	NA	TRBV4-2	TRBD1	15	TGTGCCAGCAGCCAAGTAAACAGGGGGTGGGATGAGCAGTTCTTC	CASSQVNRGWDEQFF
TRBJ1-1	NA	TRBV6-1	NA	12	TGTGCCAGCATACGAGAGGGGTCTGAAGCTTTCTTT	CASIREGSEAFF
TRBJ2-2	NA	TRBV12-2	NA	17	TGTGCAAGTCGCCCCAGGACTAGCGGGAGGGACACCGGGGAGCTGTTTTTT	CASRPRTSGRDTGELFF
TRBJ2-7	NA	TRBV6-5	TRBD1	15	TGTGCCAGCAGTTACGGCCAGGGGGCCTCCTACGAGCAGTACTTC	CASSYGQGASYEQYF
TRBJ1-4	NA	TRBV11-3	NA	14	TGTGCCGGCCGGAGTGGACAGAAGAATGAAAAACTGTTTTTT	CAGRSGQKNEKLFF
TRBJ1-6	NA	TRBV19	NA	14	TGTGCCAGTAGCTATGGGACCTCGAATTCACCCCTCCACTTT	CASSYGTSNSPLHF
TRBJ1-6	NA	TRBV10-3	NA	18	TGTGCCATCAGTTTATTCCCCTTCGGGAGGACTGACAATTCACCCCTCCACTTT	CAISLFPFGRTDNSPLHF
TRBJ2-3	NA	TRBV21-1	NA	15	TGTGCCAGCAGCAAAGCGCACAGGGCGACAGATACGCAGTATTTT	CASSKAHRATDTQYF
TRBJ2-1	NA	TRBV7-7	NA	17	TGTGCCAGCAGCCCCAACCCCGGGGCAGGGGTACCCAATGAGCAGTTCTTC	CASSPNPGAGVPNEQFF
TRBJ2-1	NA	TRBV9	NA	15	TGTGCCAGCAGCGGTGACTCCGGGGGCTACAATGAGCAGTTCTTC	CASSGDSGGYNEQFF
TRBJ2-3	NA	TRBV4-1	NA	16	TGCGCCAGCAGCCAAGTTGACTTAGGGCTCCCAGATACGCAGTATTTT	CASSQVDLGLPDTQYF
TRBJ2-1	NA	TRBV5-4	TRBD2	16	TGTGCCAGTAAGCCAGGGACTAGCGGGGGGCCCCATGAGCAGTTCTTC	CASKPGTSGGPHEQFF
TRBJ1-5	NA	TRBV4-1	NA	15	TGCGCCAGCAGCCAAGTTGGACAATTCAGTCAGCCCCAGCATTTT	CASSQVGQFSQPQHF
TRBJ1-5	NA	TRBV30	TRBD1	14	TGTGCCTGGACCCCGGGACAGGGGTATCAGCCCCAGCATTTT	CAWTPGQGYQPQHF
TRBJ2-4	NA	TRBV2	NA	16	TGTGCCAGCAGTGAGGTGCAGGGGCCAGCCAAAAACATTCAGTACTTC	CASSEVQGPAKNIQYF